This TCR beta chain was sequenced for a study of T cell responses to AZD1222 COVID-19 vaccine. Study-wide points: Sampling captured repertoires only after the peak T cell response. Reportedly, nearly half of unique spike TCRs recognized epitopes outside B.1.351/B.1.1.7 mutations.

Here immunoSEQ multiplex PCR was the method, and the copy in TCRdb shows in-frame clones only, minus some. This table holds about 120,000 clones, 75% to 90% found once. About this clone: What it binds is not known.

Germline V gives CDR1 SGHTA, CDR2 FQGNSA. The length of the CDR3 is 12 residues. V lost 5 bases and J 2 bases, leaving 5 bases between the germline ends. The origin of this receptor is an adult in good health. Here the sequenced sample was peripheral blood, taken on day 0 of AZD1222 vaccination. This chain connects TRBV7-2 to TRBJ2-3, with D uncertain. The DNA of the CDR3 is TGTGCCAGCAGCAGCCTCACAGATACGCAGTATTTT. Its translation is CASSSLTDTQYF. Looking up the rest from reference TRBV7-2 and TRBJ2-3 gives the full variable domain: GAGVSQSPSNKVTEKGKDVELRCDPISGHTALYWYRQSLGQGLEFLIYFQGNSAPDKSGLPSDRFSAERTGGSVSTLTIQRTQQEDSAVYLCASSSLTDTQYFGPGTRLTVL.